Listed below are T cell receptor beta chains from one sample, sequenced in a study of CD8+CD57+ T cells in acquired aplastic anemia. Each CDR3 protein is one row after TCRdb ran MiXCR on the reads. The sample shows approximately 220,000 distinct CDR3 sequences, around 45% of them seen only once. Sequenced sample: sorted CD4+, CD8+, or CD8+CD57+ T cells (not recorded which) from PBMCs. These receptors were obtained from a human donor with aplastic anemia. CDR3s include the opening cysteine and the closing phenylalanine or tryptophan. A D gene is named only where the DNA matches it firmly. A clone size is listed for some rows: how often the clone was seen (once, few, many), or a class if it is expanded.

d_gene	v_gene	j_gene	abundance	CDR3aa	CDR3nt
TRBD2	TRBV9	TRBJ2-3	.	CASSETSGGSTDTQYF	TGTGCCAGCAGCGAGACTAGCGGGGGAAGCACAGATACGCAGTATTTT
.	TRBV7-2	TRBJ1-2	once	CASSFAGRGYTF	TGTGCCAGCAGCTTCGCAGGGAGAGGCTACACCTTC
TRBD1	TRBV4-1	TRBJ1-5	many	CASSQVEDRLEPQHF	TGCGCCAGCAGCCAAGTGGAGGACAGGCTAGAGCCCCAGCATTTT
TRBD2	TRBV20-1	TRBJ2-2	many	CSASIGRAGELFF	TGCAGTGCTAGTATAGGGAGGGCCGGGGAGCTGTTTTTT
TRBD1	TRBV2	TRBJ1-4	many	CASSEDPPGQGWEKLFF	TGTGCCAGCAGTGAAGACCCCCCGGGACAGGGATGGGAAAAACTGTTTTTT
.	TRBV9	TRBJ2-3	many	CASSEEGADTQYF	TGTGCCAGCAGCGAGGAGGGGGCCGATACGCAGTATTTT
TRBD1	TRBV12-3/TRBV12-4	TRBJ2-7	.	CASSPQGQGYEQYF	TGTGCCAGCAGTCCTCAGGGACAGGGCTACGAGCAGTACTTC
.	TRBV20-1	TRBJ1-2	.	CSARDPFDDCTF	TGCAGTGCTAGAGATCCATTCGATGACTGCACCTTC
.	TRBV4-3	TRBJ2-2	many	CASSQGRNTGELFF	TGCGCCAGCAGCCAAGGACGGAACACCGGGGAGCTGTTTTTT
TRBD2	TRBV2	TRBJ2-1	.	CASSEALRTSGIYNEQFF	TGTGCCAGCAGTGAAGCACTCAGGACTAGCGGGATTTACAATGAGCAGTTCTTC
TRBD1	TRBV24-1	TRBJ2-3	many	CATSGTGGILDTQYF	TGTGCCACCAGTGGGACAGGGGGTATCTTAGATACGCAGTATTTT
.	TRBV24-1	TRBJ1-6	.	CATSGGVNSPLHF	TGTGCCACCAGTGGAGGGGTTAATTCACCCCTCCACTTT
TRBD1	TRBV7-9	TRBJ1-1	.	CASSFWTGHTEAFF	TGTGCCAGCAGCTTTTGGACAGGGCACACTGAAGCTTTCTTT
.	TRBV4-2	TRBJ1-6	.	CASSQLANSPLHF	TGTGCCAGCAGCCAATTGGCGAATTCACCCCTCCACTTT
.	TRBV7-9	TRBJ2-7	.	CTSSQDQAASYEQYF	TGTACCAGCAGCCAAGATCAGGCAGCCTCCTACGAGCAGTACTTC
.	TRBV27	TRBJ2-7	few	CASWGQESSYEQYF	TGTGCCAGCTGGGGGCAGGAGAGCTCCTACGAGCAGTACTTC
TRBD1	TRBV7-2	TRBJ2-7	.	CASSLGQGDPNF	TGTGCCAGCAGCTTGGGCCAGGGGGACCCCAACTTC
.	TRBV29-1	TRBJ1-2	.	CSVVRGWGYTF	TGCAGCGTTGTTCGCGGCTGGGGCTACACCTTC
TRBD2	TRBV7-9	TRBJ2-3	once	CASSSRLAGGQDTQYF	TGTGCCAGCAGCTCCCGCCTAGCGGGGGGGCAGGATACGCAGTATTTT
.	TRBV20-1	TRBJ1-5	.	CSARSGGGNQPQHF	TGCAGTGCTAGATCCGGGGGAGGGAATCAGCCCCAGCATTTT
.	TRBV28	TRBJ2-7	many	CASSPPRRDGQYF	TGTGCCAGCAGTCCACCACGCCGGGACGGGCAGTACTTC
TRBD2	TRBV7-3	TRBJ2-3	many	CASSSGLAGASDTQYF	TGTGCCAGCAGCTCTGGACTAGCGGGAGCCTCAGATACGCAGTATTTT
.	TRBV5-8	TRBJ2-7	many	CASSLDLAGNTYEQYF	TGTGCCAGCAGCTTGGATCTCGCGGGGAACACCTACGAGCAGTACTTC
.	TRBV15	TRBJ2-1	few	CATSLSWGQSYNEQFF	TGTGCCACCAGCCTCTCCTGGGGGCAGTCCTACAATGAGCAGTTCTTC
TRBD1	TRBV7-8	TRBJ2-3	many	CASSLGWDRRFANTQYF	TGTGCCAGCAGCTTAGGTTGGGACAGGAGGTTTGCAAATACGCAGTATTTT
TRBD2	TRBV28	TRBJ2-7	.	CASRNAGVTYEQYF	TGTGCCAGCCGAAACGCGGGAGTGACCTACGAGCAGTACTTC
.	TRBV24-1	TRBJ1-1	many	CATSVDANHPSEAFF	TGTGCCACCAGTGTTGACGCAAACCATCCCTCTGAAGCTTTCTTT
TRBD1	TRBV5-1	TRBJ2-5	.	CASSLTGGRETQYF	TGCGCCAGCAGCTTGACAGGGGGCCGGGAGACCCAGTACTTC
.	TRBV6-5	TRBJ2-7	.	CASSLADRGLYEQYF	TGCGCCAGCAGCTTGGCCGATCGAGGATTATACGAGCAGTACTTC
.	TRBV7-9	TRBJ2-3	many	CASSPKDPLDTQYF	TGTGCCAGCAGCCCCAAGGACCCCCTGGATACGCAGTATTTT
.	TRBV29-1	TRBJ1-1	many	CSVEDPTEAFF	TGCAGCGTTGAAGATCCGACTGAAGCTTTCTTT
TRBD1	TRBV9	TRBJ1-1	many	CASSGTGTMNTEAFF	TGTGCCAGCAGCGGGACAGGGACCATGAACACTGAAGCTTTCTTT
.	TRBV19	TRBJ1-1	many	CASSGTGEAFF	TGTGCCAGTAGTGGTACTGGTGAAGCTTTCTTT
TRBD1	TRBV24-1	TRBJ2-1	many	CATSDPGTGDNEQFF	TGTGCCACCAGTGACCCCGGGACAGGGGACAATGAGCAGTTCTTC
TRBD2	TRBV20-1	TRBJ2-5	.	CSARGSGGAEQETQYF	TGCAGTGCTAGAGGAAGCGGGGGGGCGGAGCAAGAGACCCAGTACTTC
.	TRBV6-1	TRBJ1-2	.	CASSTRPEGGYTF	TGTGCCAGCAGTACAAGACCCGAAGGCGGCTACACCTTC
.	TRBV7-9	TRBJ2-7	once	CASSALGSSYEQYF	TGTGCCAGCAGCGCGTTGGGTAGCTCCTACGAGCAGTACTTC
.	TRBV7-2	TRBJ2-7	.	CASSLARGATYEQYF	TGTGCCAGCAGCTTAGCTCGCGGGGCGACCTACGAGCAGTACTTC
.	TRBV20-1	TRBJ2-7	.	CSARADSERERYEQYF	TGCAGTGCTAGAGCTGACAGTGAGAGGGAGAGGTACGAGCAGTACTTC
.	TRBV6-5	TRBJ2-7	many	CASSYSKPERQTYEQYF	TGTGCCAGCAGTTACTCAAAACCGGAACGCCAGACCTACGAGCAGTACTTC
.	TRBV13	TRBJ1-1	.	CASSSIAGAAEDTEAFF	TGTGCCAGCAGCTCCATAGCAGGGGCGGCTGAGGACACTGAAGCTTTCTTT
TRBD2	TRBV6-6	TRBJ2-1	few	CASSTYRLAAYNEQFF	TGTGCCAGCAGCACGTACCGACTAGCCGCCTACAATGAGCAGTTCTTC
.	TRBV12-3/TRBV12-4	TRBJ1-1	.	CASSFDMNTEAFF	TGTGCCAGCAGTTTCGATATGAACACTGAAGCTTTCTTT
TRBD2	TRBV6-6	TRBJ2-7	.	CASSETGTRFYEQYF	TGTGCCAGCAGTGAGACCGGGACTAGATTCTACGAGCAGTACTTC
.	TRBV29-1	TRBJ2-3	.	CSGGPDSAADTQYF	TGCAGCGGGGGACCGGACAGTGCCGCAGATACGCAGTATTTT
TRBD1	TRBV29-1	TRBJ1-2	many	CSVDSAIEGATGYTF	TGCAGCGTTGACTCGGCGATTGAGGGGGCGACAGGCTACACCTTC
.	TRBV20-1	TRBJ1-1	many	CSARARVDTEAFF	TGCAGTGCTAGAGCCAGGGTCGACACTGAAGCTTTCTTT
.	TRBV20-1	TRBJ1-2	.	CSASREEDYGYTF	TGCAGTGCTAGCAGAGAAGAGGACTATGGCTACACCTTC
.	TRBV19	TRBJ1-6	.	CASSSVEGSPLHF	TGTGCCAGTAGTAGTGTTGAGGGATCACCCCTCCACTTT
TRBD1	TRBV10-2	TRBJ1-1	medium-sized	CASSAQTGKLTEAFF	TGCGCCAGCAGTGCACAGACAGGGAAGTTAACTGAAGCTTTCTTT
.	TRBV5-8	TRBJ1-6	many	CASSFGSNSPLHF	TGTGCCAGCAGCTTCGGTTCCAATTCACCCCTCCACTTT
TRBD1	TRBV6-2/TRBV6-3	TRBJ2-2	.	CASSPLTGAGGELFF	TGTGCCAGCAGTCCCCTGACAGGGGCCGGCGGGGAGCTGTTTTTT
TRBD1	TRBV25-1	TRBJ1-2	.	CASSEWRTGDYYGYTF	TGTGCCAGCAGTGAATGGAGGACAGGGGATTACTATGGCTACACCTTC